The rows below give T cell receptor beta chains drawn from one sample of a study of T-cell memory formation after mild COVID-19. Using its own MiXCR run on the 5' RACE reads, TCRdb lists one record per CDR3 protein. This table has 380,000 or so distinct CDR3 sequences, 13% to 15% appearing once. The sequencing input was PBMCs or a T cell subset sorted from them (not recorded which). The receptors shown here come from a young man who had mild COVID-19 (a few samples of this study predate the infection). Cell type and time point are not known. Each CDR3 is given with its conserved first and last residue. The order of the fields is clone size, V gene, J gene, D gene, CDR3 length, CDR3 protein, CDR3 DNA. D genes are given only for firm matches. Rows may omit the clone size; those that give it use once, few, many or a size class.

>few|TRBV6-5|TRBJ1-5|NA|15
CASSYSYVSNQPQHF
TGTGCCAGCAGTTACTCATACGTTAGCAATCAGCCCCAGCATTTT
>few|TRBV4-3|TRBJ2-1|TRBD1|16
CASSQELGTGDNEQFF
TGCGCCAGCAGCCAGGAGCTCGGGACAGGGGATAATGAGCAGTTCTTC
>few|TRBV30|TRBJ2-1|NA|16
CAWSGARADRDNEQFF
TGTGCCTGGAGTGGAGCTCGAGCCGATCGAGACAATGAGCAGTTCTTC
>NA|TRBV5-1|TRBJ2-3|NA|17
CASSLGLASVSTDTQYF
TGCGCCAGCAGCTTGGGCCTAGCGTCCGTCTCCACAGATACGCAGTATTTT
>few|TRBV11-3|TRBJ2-7|TRBD1|15
CASSKTGTGTGEQYF
TGTGCCAGCAGCAAAACGGGGACAGGGACAGGCGAGCAGTACTTC
>few|TRBV2|TRBJ2-7|NA|13
CASLDGSSYEQYF
TGTGCCAGCTTGGACGGGAGCTCCTACGAGCAGTACTTC
>few|TRBV7-9|TRBJ2-7|TRBD2|15
CASSFHSGVVYEQYF
TGTGCCAGCAGCTTTCATAGCGGGGTGGTTTACGAGCAGTACTTC
>few|TRBV9|TRBJ2-2|TRBD2|15
CASSVVGGGTGELFF
TGTGCCAGCAGCGTAGTAGGCGGGGGGACCGGGGAGCTGTTTTTT
>NA|TRBV6-5|TRBJ1-1|NA|13
CASSYSRQLEAFF
TGTGCCAGCAGTTACTCGAGGCAGCTTGAAGCTTTCTTT
>NA|TRBV29-1|TRBJ2-3|NA|12
CSVDSGSDTQYF
TGCAGCGTTGATTCCGGGTCAGATACGCAGTATTTT
>NA|TRBV6-6|TRBJ2-5|NA|15
CASSYPLRGQETQYF
TGTGCCAGCAGTTACCCTCTGAGGGGTCAAGAGACCCAGTACTTC
>NA|TRBV5-5|TRBJ2-1|NA|15
CASSFRGEIYTEQFF
TGTGCCAGCAGCTTCCGCGGGGAGATCTACACTGAGCAGTTCTTC
>few|TRBV11-3|TRBJ2-3|TRBD2|16
CASSLEGGTSGDTQYF
TGTGCCAGCAGCTTAGAAGGGGGGACTAGCGGGGATACGCAGTATTTT
>NA|TRBV7-9|TRBJ1-3|NA|13
CASEKVVGNTIYF
TGTGCCAGCGAGAAGGTAGTCGGAAACACCATATATTTT
>NA|TRBV7-3|TRBJ2-3|NA|14
CASSLELFTDTQYF
TGTGCCAGCAGCTTGGAGCTTTTCACAGATACGCAGTATTTT
>few|TRBV7-2|TRBJ2-3|TRBD2|16
CASSLYGGGASAAQYF
TGTGCCAGCAGCTTGTACGGCGGGGGGGCCTCCGCGGCGCAGTATTTT
>NA|TRBV7-9|TRBJ2-7|TRBD1|13
CASSADRGLRQYF
TGTGCCAGCAGCGCGGACAGGGGGCTTCGGCAGTACTTC
>NA|TRBV24-1|TRBJ2-1|TRBD1|15
CATSDLTDRDDEQFF
TGTGCCACCAGTGATCTGACGGACAGGGACGATGAGCAGTTCTTC
>few|TRBV9|TRBJ2-2|NA|12
CASGLNTGELFF
TGTGCCAGCGGTCTGAACACCGGGGAGCTGTTTTTT
>NA|TRBV2|TRBJ2-1|NA|13
CASSDEAGNEQFF
TGTGCCAGCAGTGATGAGGCGGGAAATGAGCAGTTCTTC
>NA|TRBV4-1|TRBJ1-2|NA|17
CASSQDPHFTGGRGYTF
TGCGCCAGCAGCCAAGATCCCCATTTTACCGGGGGTCGTGGCTACACCTTC
>few|TRBV6-2/TRBV6-3|TRBJ2-7|NA|13
CASSYEYSYEQYF
TGTGCCAGCAGTTACGAGTACTCCTACGAGCAGTACTTC
>NA|TRBV7-8|TRBJ2-3|TRBD2|14
CASSLWEGTDTQYF
TGTGCCAGCAGCCTTTGGGAGGGAACAGATACGCAGTATTTT
>few|TRBV5-6|TRBJ2-1|NA|14
CASSLVTGLNEQFF
TGTGCCAGCAGCTTGGTTACAGGGCTCAATGAGCAGTTCTTC
>few|TRBV7-2|TRBJ1-2|NA|12
CASSGRGYGYTF
TGTGCCAGCAGCGGAAGGGGCTATGGCTACACCTTC
>few|TRBV2|TRBJ2-3|NA|14
CASTWAGSTDTQYF
TGTGCCAGCACGTGGGCGGGGAGCACAGATACGCAGTATTTT
>NA|TRBV3-1|TRBJ2-2|NA|18
CASSHGGRRGSRTGELFF
TGTGCCAGCAGCCACGGAGGCAGAAGGGGATCGAGGACCGGGGAGCTGTTTTTT
>few|TRBV7-2|TRBJ1-1|NA|14
CASSLPGYDTEAFF
TGTGCCAGCAGCCTGCCAGGATACGACACTGAAGCTTTCTTT
>NA|TRBV5-1|TRBJ2-1|TRBD1|13
CASKTGDYNEQFF
TGCGCCAGCAAGACAGGGGACTACAATGAGCAGTTCTTC
>NA|TRBV4-3|TRBJ2-7|NA|16
CASSQDRGASYDEQYF
TGCGCCAGCAGCCAAGATAGGGGGGCTAGCTATGACGAGCAGTACTTC
>many|TRBV7-9|TRBJ1-4|NA|13
CASSLGANEKLFF
TGTGCCAGCAGCTTAGGAGCTAATGAAAAACTGTTTTTT
>many|TRBV5-6|TRBJ2-3|NA|13
CASSSGNTDTQYF
TGTGCCAGCAGCTCCGGGAACACAGATACGCAGTATTTT
>NA|TRBV19|TRBJ1-2|TRBD1|14
CASQTYRGNYGYTF
TGTGCCAGTCAGACATACAGGGGAAACTATGGCTACACCTTC
>few|TRBV20-1|TRBJ2-1|NA|12
CSAPTGVSEQFF
TGCAGTGCCCCAACGGGCGTTTCTGAGCAGTTCTTC
>NA|TRBV18|TRBJ2-7|NA|13
CASSPTLPGEQYF
TGTGCCAGCTCACCGACACTACCGGGCGAGCAGTACTTC
>few|TRBV24-1|TRBJ2-3|NA|14
CATPLAGVGSTQYF
TGTGCCACCCCGCTTGCCGGAGTGGGGAGTACGCAGTATTTT
>NA|TRBV7-7|TRBJ2-1|NA|14
CASSLGLGYNEQFF
TGTGCCAGCAGCTTAGGTCTCGGCTACAATGAGCAGTTCTTC
>many|TRBV9|TRBJ1-4|NA|14
CASSVGTTNEKLFF
TGTGCCAGCAGCGTCGGTACAACTAATGAAAAACTGTTTTTT
>few|TRBV7-9|TRBJ2-1|NA|13
CASSLTAYNEQFF
TGTGCCAGCAGCTTAACAGCGTACAATGAGCAGTTCTTC
>NA|TRBV3-1|TRBJ2-3|TRBD2|17
CASSQGLAGGSTDTQYF
TGTGCCAGCAGCCAGGGACTAGCGGGGGGGAGCACAGATACGCAGTATTTT